This TCR beta chain was found in a study of T cell responses to AZD1222 COVID-19 vaccine. Study-wide results and caveats: The CD4 TCRs associated with vaccination extended across spike and predominated at 160-218 and 743-854.

About this clone: Its antigen is still unknown.

The repertoire was sequenced with immunoSEQ multiplex PCR; TCRdb's copy has only in-frame clones and lacks some. The top ten clones hold 2.7% of a sample with about 190,000 clones, around 87% of them seen once. Specimen: peripheral blood, collected on day 0 of MenACWY control vaccination. The sequence came from an adult in good health.

The CDR3 region has the DNA TGTGCCAGCTCACCTCCGGGACTAGCGGGGGGATCCTACGAGCAGTACTTC. Its translation is CASSPPGLAGGSYEQYF. V usage is TRBV18 and J usage is TRBJ2-7, with 15 bases identical to TRBD2. This CDR3 comprises 17 residues. Trimming took 3 bases from V and 1 from J; bases not matched to a gene: 4. Germline V gives CDR1 KGHSH, CDR2 LQKENI.